These 26 T cell receptor beta chains were sequenced from one sample in a study of blood T cell repertoires in COVID-19 (dated by TCRdb to 2018 to 2021). Libraries were built with the immunoSEQ multiplex PCR assay. TCRdb carries this immuneACCESS record with in-frame sequences only. Its versions omit some clonotypes, under half of them owing to an unresolved V gene in the studies checked, with the rest unexplained. This sample has about 190,000 clones in its table, and roughly 86% of those were observed once. The ten largest clonotypes hold about 9.6% of the sample. Sequenced material: PBMCs or T cells enriched from blood (not recorded which). The receptors originated from a woman in her 30s who had recovered from COVID-19.

This chain uses TRBV7-3 with TRBJ2-7, with D tentatively TRBD1 (6 bases). Between the trimmed V and J ends, which lost 5 bases and 10 bases, there was a span of 21 bases. CDR3 length equals 14 residues. Germline V CDR1 and CDR2: SGHTA, FQGTGA. CDR3 amino acids: CASSPGVAGSEQYF. The CDR3 bases are TGTGCCAGCAGCCCAGGGGTGGCGGGTTCGGAACAGTACTTC.

The chain carries TRBV13 and TRBJ2-1, with 10 bases aligning to TRBD1. The germline CDR1 and CDR2 sequences are PRHDT and FYEKMQ (reference sequence). The ends lost 3 bases at V and 8 bases at J; junction bases unmatched: 10. The CDR3 is made up of 16 amino acids. For the CDR3, the DNA is TGTGCCAGCAGCTTCGCCGGGACAGGGGTGTCCGATGAGCAGTTCTTC. Translation: CASSFAGTGVSDEQFF.

The chain links TRBV6-5 to TRBJ1-4; 9 bases fit TRBD1. The CDR3 is 15 residues long. Germline trimming cut 0 bases from V and 5 bases from J; bases unmatched to any gene: 1. The germline CDR1 and CDR2 sequences are MNHEY and SVGAGI. In DNA form, the CDR3 reads TGTGCCAGCAGTTACTCCACAGGGGGCAATGAAAAACTGTTTTTT. Its translation: CASSYSTGGNEKLFF.

J is TRBJ2-4 and V is TRBV28, with TRBD2 identical over 7 bases. The CDR3 extends over 14 amino acids. V dropped 3 bases and J dropped 3; count of bases not matched to a gene: 2. From germline, CDR1 is MDHEN and CDR2 SYDVKM. The CDR3 DNA reads TGTGCCAGCAGTTTGTCGGGAGGCAAAAACATTCAGTACTTC. Translation: CASSLSGGKNIQYF.

The CDR3 protein is CASRGLNDGGAKLFF. The CDR3 DNA reads as TGTGCCAGCAGGGGGTTGAACGACGGGGGTGCTAAACTGTTTTTT. This rearrangement joins TRBV6-5 to TRBJ1-4; D perhaps matches TRBD1 (5 bases). The CDR3 covers 15 residues. Germline lookup yields CDR1 MNHEY and CDR2 SVGAGI. V shed 6 bases and J shed 11 bases, with 22 bases lying between them.

V usage is TRBV2 and J usage is TRBJ2-5, with 8 bases lining up with TRBD2. The J segment lost 5 bases and the V segment lost 0 bases, leaving 8 bases of the junction unmatched. Per the germline V gene, CDR1 is SNHLY and CDR2 is FYNNEI. The CDR3 has 16 residues. The CDR3: CASSEALTGGRETQYF. In DNA form, the CDR3 reads TGTGCCAGCAGTGAAGCTTTGACGGGAGGGCGCGAGACCCAGTACTTC.

This rearrangement joins TRBV7-3 to TRBJ1-2; perhaps TRBD1 as D (6 bases). The CDR3 is 14 residues long. The germline V and J ends were trimmed by 5 bases and 1 base, with 11 bases remaining between them. The germline gives CDR1 SGHTA, CDR2 FQGTGA. The CDR3 spells CASSPGQFNYGYTF. CDR3 DNA sequence: TGTGCCAGCAGCCCAGGACAGTTTAACTATGGCTACACCTTC. Full variable domain (remainder filled in from reference TRBV7-3 and TRBJ1-2): GAGVSQTPSNKVTEKGKYVELRCDPISGHTALYWYRQSLGQGPEFLIYFQGTGAADDSGLPNDRFFAVRPEGSVSTLKIQRTERGDSAVYLCASSPGQFNYGYTFGSGTRLTVV.

The chain links TRBV7-9 to TRBJ2-1; perhaps TRBD1 as D (5 bases). CDR3 length equals 15 residues. Germline CDR1 SEHNR, CDR2 FQNEAQ (reference sequence). Between the trimmed V and J ends, which lost 5 bases and 0 bases, there was a span of 11 bases. In DNA form, the CDR3 reads TGTGCCAGCAGCAGACAGACAATCTCCTACAATGAGCAGTTCTTC. Encoded protein: CASSRQTISYNEQFF.

There are a few counts of this clone. This sequence joins TRBV6-6 and TRBJ1-6; TRBD1 agrees at 12 bases. There are 17 residues in the CDR3. CDR1 is MNHNY, CDR2 SVGAGI, per germline (reference sequence). With V trimmed by 5 bases and J by 8 bases, 10 bases remained unmatched. CDR3 region: CASSLKPGQGAYSPLHF. In DNA, the CDR3 is TGTGCCAGCAGTCTTAAACCGGGACAGGGGGCTTATTCACCCCTCCACTTT.

The V gene is TRBV5-1, the J gene TRBJ2-2; D is perhaps TRBD1 (5 bases). The V end lost 0 bases, the J end lost 1 base, and 13 bases lay between the germline ends. This CDR3 is built from 17 residues. Germline V gives CDR1 SGHRS, CDR2 YFSETQ. The CDR3 nucleotides are TGCGCCAGCAGCTTGGGGGTCAGGGCCGAGAACACCGGGGAGCTGTTTTTT. This sequence encodes CASSLGVRAENTGELFF.

The chain couples TRBV7-2 to TRBJ1-1; tentative D call: TRBD1 (6 bases). Trimming took off 5 bases at V and 5 bases at J, with 15 bases between the two ends. Per germline, CDR1 SGHTA and CDR2 FQGNSA. The CDR3 has 14 amino acids. The CDR3 is CASSLQGRGTEAFF. The CDR3 coding sequence is TGTGCCAGCAGCCTACAAGGCAGGGGAACTGAAGCTTTCTTT.

Concerning this clone itself: The sample holds other DNA sequences that translate to the same CDR3. V and J are TRBV29-1 and TRBJ2-7; D gene ambiguous. V lost 5 bases and J lost 4, with 9 bases in between. The CDR3 length is 11 residues. Germline V gene lookup returns CDR1 SQVTM and CDR2 ANQGSEA. The CDR3 region has the DNA TGCAGCGTTTTGTCCGGGTACGAGCAGTACTTC. Its translation is CSVLSGYEQYF.

The chain uses TRBV7-8 and TRBJ2-7; 7 bases line up with TRBD2. Germline V gene data show CDR1 as SGHVS and CDR2 as FQNEAQ. The CDR3 loop spans 13 amino acids. V shed 8 bases and J 7 bases; nucleotides not matched to a gene: 11. In nucleotides, the CDR3 is TGTGCCAGCCGAGTATTGGGAGGGCCTGAGCAGTACTTC. Encoded protein: CASRVLGGPEQYF.

The genes are TRBV5-1 and TRBJ2-7, with 7 bases lining up with TRBD2. J lost 5 bases, V lost 4 bases, and 9 bases had no gene match. The germline CDR1 and CDR2 sequences are SGHRS and YFSETQ. The length of the CDR3 is 14 residues. Here the CDR3 reads CASSRTRSSDEQYF. The CDR3 DNA reads as TGCGCCAGCAGCAGGACTAGGAGTTCCGACGAGCAGTACTTC.

This sequence joins TRBV11-2 and TRBJ2-7; D may be TRBD2 (5 bases). Germline CDR1 is SGHAT and CDR2 is FQNNGV. The CDR3 sequence is 12 residues long. V lost 5 bases and J lost 3, with 8 bases in between. The DNA for the CDR3 is TGTGCCAGCAGCGCGGGTCACTACGAGCAGTACTTC. This codes for CASSAGHYEQYF.

The J gene is TRBJ2-1, the V gene TRBV11-2, with 9 bases matching TRBD2. CDR1 is SGHAT, CDR2 FQNNGV, per germline. CDR3 size: 15 residues. V was pared by 4 bases and J by 0 bases, with 1 base of the junction left unmatched. CDR3 protein: CASSYSGSSYNEQFF. DNA of the CDR3: TGTGCCAGCAGCTATAGCGGGAGCTCCTACAATGAGCAGTTCTTC.

V usage is TRBV5-4 and J usage is TRBJ2-1; TRBD2 agrees at 7 bases. From germline, CDR1 is SGHNT and CDR2 YYREEE (reference sequence). Trimming took 5 bases from V and 5 from J; bases not matched to a gene: 10. The CDR3 totals 15 residues. The CDR3 region is CASRPRTRLDNEQFF. CDR3 bases: TGTGCCAGCAGACCCAGGACTAGGCTCGACAATGAGCAGTTCTTC.

The gene calls are TRBV13 and TRBJ2-3; 14 positions agree with TRBD2. The CDR3 is 15 residues long. V was clipped by 6 bases and J by 2 bases; unmatched bases: 1. CDR1 PRHDT and CDR2 FYEKMQ come from the germline V gene (reference sequence). CDR3 bases: TGTGCCAGCAGGACTAGCGGGAGGGCCACAGATACGCAGTATTTT. It codes for CASRTSGRATDTQYF.

This clone has only a few counts. V usage is TRBV7-9 and J usage is TRBJ1-4, with D uncertain. Germline V gene data show CDR1 as SEHNR and CDR2 as FQNEAQ (reference sequence). V lost 5 bases to trimming and J lost 4 bases, with 14 bases between them. The CDR3 is 15 amino acids. Here the CDR3 DNA reads TGTGCCAGCAGCGCCCGCGGTCTCGGTAATGAAAAACTGTTTTTT. It is translated as CASSARGLGNEKLFF.

The rearrangement joins TRBV5-8 to TRBJ2-1; 14 nucleotides align to TRBD2. J lost 2 bases, V lost 1 base, and 2 bases had no gene match. Looked up from germline, CDR1 is SGHTS and CDR2 is YDEGEE. The CDR3 consists of 17 residues. The CDR3: CASSLWTSGGTYNEQFF. Here the CDR3 DNA reads TGTGCCAGCAGCTTGTGGACTAGCGGGGGGACCTACAATGAGCAGTTCTTC.

The rearrangement uses TRBV5-4 and TRBJ2-3; 10 bases are a match to TRBD1. Germline assignment: CDR1 SGHNT and CDR2 YYREEE (reference sequence). V lost 1 base to trimming and J lost 15 bases; unmatched junction nucleotides: 5. The CDR3 length is 12 residues. In DNA form, the CDR3 reads TGTGCCAGCAGCTTGTTAGGACAGGGGGAATATTTT. Translating it yields CASSLLGQGEYF.

V usage is TRBV2 and J usage is TRBJ1-1, with a possible D match to TRBD1 (6 bases). The germline CDR1 and CDR2 sequences are SNHLY and FYNNEI. CDR3 length equals 14 residues. V was shortened by 7 bases and J by 4 bases, with 16 bases between the two germline ends. Here the CDR3 DNA reads TGTGCCAGCAAGGGGGAAGTGGCGAGCACTGAAGCTTTCTTT. It is translated as CASKGEVASTEAFF. The full variable domain, completed using reference TRBV2 and TRBJ1-1, is EPEVTQTPSHQVTQMGQEVILRCVPISNHLYFYWYRQILGQKVEFLVSFYNNEISEKSEIFDDQFSVERPDGSNFTLKIRSTKLEDSAMYFCASKGEVASTEAFFGQGTRLTVV.

This chain joins TRBV6-5 and TRBJ2-7; 8 bases are a match to TRBD1. CDR3 size: 14 residues. J lost 3 bases, V lost 6 bases, and 7 bases had no gene match. The germline V gene encodes CDR1 MNHEY and CDR2 SVGAGI. In DNA, the CDR3 is TGTGCCAGCAGCCCGGGACAGGAGGGCTACGAGCAGTACTTC. The encoded protein is CASSPGQEGYEQYF.

The genes are TRBV27 and TRBJ2-1, with 8 bases aligning to TRBD1. V was clipped by 10 bases and J by 7 bases; unmatched bases: 9. This CDR3 contains 13 residues. Germline lookup yields CDR1 MNHEY and CDR2 SMNVEV (reference sequence). CDR3 bases: TGTGCCACCAACCGACAGGGGATGAATGAGCAGTTCTTC. Protein: CATNRQGMNEQFF.

The chain uses TRBV28 and TRBJ2-1; 11 bases agree with TRBD2. V lost 6 bases and J lost 5; bases outside the gene matches: 21. Per the germline V gene, CDR1 is MDHEN and CDR2 is SYDVKM. The CDR3 has 20 residues. The CDR3 region is CASRPVAGGSYGTTNNEQFF. The CDR3 DNA follows: TGTGCCAGCAGACCCGTAGCGGGAGGGTCGTATGGAACCACGAACAATGAGCAGTTCTTC.

The chain has TRBV2 and TRBJ1-5; D uncertain. CDR3 size: 14 residues. CDR1 SNHLY and CDR2 FYNNEI come from the germline V gene. The ends were cut back, 6 bases at V and 2 bases at J, with 11 bases in the middle. Here the CDR3 reads CASRTALGNQPQHF. DNA for the CDR3: TGTGCCAGCAGAACCGCACTGGGCAATCAGCCCCAGCATTTT.